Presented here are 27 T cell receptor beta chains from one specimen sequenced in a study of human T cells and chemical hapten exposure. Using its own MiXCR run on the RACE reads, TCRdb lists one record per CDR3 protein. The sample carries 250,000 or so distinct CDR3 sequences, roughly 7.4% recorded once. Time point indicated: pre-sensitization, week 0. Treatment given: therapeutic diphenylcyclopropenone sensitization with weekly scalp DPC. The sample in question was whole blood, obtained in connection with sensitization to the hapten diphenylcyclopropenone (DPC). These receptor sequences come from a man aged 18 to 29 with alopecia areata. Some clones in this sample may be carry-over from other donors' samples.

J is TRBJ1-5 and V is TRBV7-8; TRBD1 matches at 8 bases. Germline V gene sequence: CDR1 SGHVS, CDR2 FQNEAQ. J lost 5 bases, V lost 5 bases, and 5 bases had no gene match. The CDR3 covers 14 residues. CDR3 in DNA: TGTGCCAGCAGCCGCAGGGGGCCCTATCAGCCCCAGCATTTT. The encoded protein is CASSRRGPYQPQHF.

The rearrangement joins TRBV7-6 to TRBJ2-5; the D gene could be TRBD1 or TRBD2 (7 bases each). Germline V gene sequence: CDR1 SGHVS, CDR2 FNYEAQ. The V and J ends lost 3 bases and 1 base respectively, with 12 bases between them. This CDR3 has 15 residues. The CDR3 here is CASSLQGGSQETQYF. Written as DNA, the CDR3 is TGTGCCAGCAGCTTGCAGGGGGGGTCCCAAGAGACCCAGTACTTC.

The CDR3 DNA is TGTGCCAGCACCCCGGCCGGTTGGAACACCGGGGAGCTGTTTTTT. It yields the protein CASTPAGWNTGELFF. The chain links TRBV28 to TRBJ2-2; D is unresolved. The V and J ends lost 7 bases and 1 base respectively, with 13 bases between them. The CDR3 runs 15 residues. Germline V CDR1 and CDR2: MDHEN, SYDVKM. The complete variable domain, with remaining parts taken from reference TRBV28 and TRBJ2-2, reads DVKVTQSSRYLVKRTGEKVFLECVQDMDHENMFWYRQDPGLGLRLIYFSYDVKMKEKGDIPEGYSVSREKKERFSLILESASTNQTSMYLCASTPAGWNTGELFFGEGSRLTVL.

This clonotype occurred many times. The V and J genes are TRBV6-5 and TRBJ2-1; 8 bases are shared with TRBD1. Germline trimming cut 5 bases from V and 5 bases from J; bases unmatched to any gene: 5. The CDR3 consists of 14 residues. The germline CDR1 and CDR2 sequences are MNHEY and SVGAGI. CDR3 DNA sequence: TGTGCCAGCAGTAGCTCGGACAGGGACAATGAGCAGTTCTTC. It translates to CASSSSDRDNEQFF.

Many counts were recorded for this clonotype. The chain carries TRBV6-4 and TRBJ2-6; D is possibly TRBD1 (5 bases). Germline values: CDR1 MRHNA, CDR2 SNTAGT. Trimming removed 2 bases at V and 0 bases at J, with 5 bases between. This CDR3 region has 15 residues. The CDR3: CASSDRGSGANVLTF. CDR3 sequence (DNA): TGTGCCAGCAGTGACAGGGGCTCTGGGGCCAACGTCCTGACTTTC.

The CDR3 spells CASSYPAGSTYEQYF. The CDR3 bases are TGTGCCAGCAGTTACCCAGCGGGCTCCACCTACGAGCAGTACTTC. The rearrangement uses TRBV6-5 and TRBJ2-7, with D maybe TRBD2 (6 bases). From germline, CDR1 is MNHEY and CDR2 SVGAGI. This CDR3 is 15 amino acids long. Trimming removed 2 bases at V and 2 bases at J, with 13 bases between.

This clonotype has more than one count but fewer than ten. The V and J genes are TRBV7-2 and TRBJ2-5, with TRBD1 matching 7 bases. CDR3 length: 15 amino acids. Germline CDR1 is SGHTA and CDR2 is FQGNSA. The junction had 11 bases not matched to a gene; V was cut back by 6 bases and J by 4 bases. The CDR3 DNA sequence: TGTGCCAGCAGTTCTCCAGACAGGGCCCTAGAGACCCAGTACTTC. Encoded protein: CASSSPDRALETQYF.

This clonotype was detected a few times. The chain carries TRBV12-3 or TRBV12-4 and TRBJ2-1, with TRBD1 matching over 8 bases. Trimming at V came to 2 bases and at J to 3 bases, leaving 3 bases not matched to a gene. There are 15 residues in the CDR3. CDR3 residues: CASSLYRGVYNEQFF. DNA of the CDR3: TGTGCCAGCAGTTTATACAGGGGGGTCTACAATGAGCAGTTCTTC.

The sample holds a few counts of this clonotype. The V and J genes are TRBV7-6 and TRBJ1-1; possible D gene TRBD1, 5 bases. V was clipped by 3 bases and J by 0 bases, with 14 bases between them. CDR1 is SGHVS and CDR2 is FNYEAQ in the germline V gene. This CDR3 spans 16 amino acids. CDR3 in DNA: TGTGCCAGCAGCTTTTTTAGTGAGGGGATGAACACTGAAGCTTTCTTT. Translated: CASSFFSEGMNTEAFF.

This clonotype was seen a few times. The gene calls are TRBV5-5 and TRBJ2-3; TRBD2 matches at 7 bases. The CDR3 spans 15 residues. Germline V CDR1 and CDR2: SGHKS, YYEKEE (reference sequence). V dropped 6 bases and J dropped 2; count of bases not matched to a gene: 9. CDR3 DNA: TGTGCCAGCACCCATGGGGGGGTCTTCACAGATACGCAGTATTTT. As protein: CASTHGGVFTDTQYF.

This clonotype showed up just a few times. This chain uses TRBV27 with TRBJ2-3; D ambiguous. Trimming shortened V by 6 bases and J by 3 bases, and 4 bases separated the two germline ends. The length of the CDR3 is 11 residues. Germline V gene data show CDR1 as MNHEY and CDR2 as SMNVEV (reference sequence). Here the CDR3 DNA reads TGTGCCAGCAGACGGACAGATACGCAGTATTTT. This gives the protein CASRRTDTQYF.

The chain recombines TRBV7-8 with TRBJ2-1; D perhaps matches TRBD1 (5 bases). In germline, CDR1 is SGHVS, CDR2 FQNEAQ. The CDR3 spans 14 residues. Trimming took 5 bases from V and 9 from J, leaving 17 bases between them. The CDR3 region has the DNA TGTGCCAGCAGCGAGAGACTTCAGGGCTTTGAGCAGTTCTTC. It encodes CASSERLQGFEQFF.

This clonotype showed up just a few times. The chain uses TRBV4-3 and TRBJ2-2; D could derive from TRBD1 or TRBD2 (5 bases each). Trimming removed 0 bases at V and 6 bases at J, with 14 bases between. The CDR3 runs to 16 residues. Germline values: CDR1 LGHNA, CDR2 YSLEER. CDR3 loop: CASSQEGLGPSGELFF. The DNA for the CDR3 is TGCGCCAGCAGCCAAGAAGGGTTGGGACCTTCCGGGGAGCTGTTTTTT.

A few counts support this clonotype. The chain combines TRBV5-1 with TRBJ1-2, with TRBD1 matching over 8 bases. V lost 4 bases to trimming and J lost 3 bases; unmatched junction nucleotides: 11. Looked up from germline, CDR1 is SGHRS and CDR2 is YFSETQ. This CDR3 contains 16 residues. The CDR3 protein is CASSAITTGDDYGYTF. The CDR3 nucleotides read TGCGCCAGCAGCGCAATTACGACAGGGGACGACTATGGCTACACCTTC.

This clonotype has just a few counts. The CDR3 here is CASTETGRLSTDTQYF. CDR3 nucleotide sequence: TGTGCCAGCACCGAAACGGGACGGCTTAGCACAGATACGCAGTATTTT. The genes are TRBV7-9 and TRBJ2-3; D may correspond to TRBD1 or TRBD2 (5 bases each). This CDR3 has 16 residues. Looked up from germline, CDR1 is SEHNR and CDR2 is FQNEAQ (reference sequence). V was clipped by 7 bases and J by 0 bases, with 17 bases between them.

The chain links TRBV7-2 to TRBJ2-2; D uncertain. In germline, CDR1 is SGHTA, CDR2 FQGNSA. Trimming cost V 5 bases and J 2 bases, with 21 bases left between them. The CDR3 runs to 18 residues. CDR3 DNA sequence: TGTGCCAGCAGCCCCTCGGGTTTTTTCTACGGAAACACCGGGGAGCTGTTTTTT. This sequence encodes CASSPSGFFYGNTGELFF.

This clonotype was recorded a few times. CDR3 DNA: TGTGCCAGCAGCCCGGACAGGAACAAGCCCCAGCATTTT. Amino acid sequence: CASSPDRNKPQHF. J is TRBJ1-5 and V is TRBV9; 7 nucleotides align to TRBD1. The germline CDR1 and CDR2 sequences are SGDLS and YYNGEE. V lost 4 bases and J lost 8; bases outside the gene matches: 6. The CDR3 extends over 13 amino acids.

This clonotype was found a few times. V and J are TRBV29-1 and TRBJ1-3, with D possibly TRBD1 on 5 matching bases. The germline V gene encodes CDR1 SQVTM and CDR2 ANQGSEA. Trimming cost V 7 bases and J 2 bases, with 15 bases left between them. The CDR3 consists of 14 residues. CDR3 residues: CSGSPGTAGNTIYF. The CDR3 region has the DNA TGCAGCGGCTCGCCTGGGACGGCTGGAAACACCATATATTTT.

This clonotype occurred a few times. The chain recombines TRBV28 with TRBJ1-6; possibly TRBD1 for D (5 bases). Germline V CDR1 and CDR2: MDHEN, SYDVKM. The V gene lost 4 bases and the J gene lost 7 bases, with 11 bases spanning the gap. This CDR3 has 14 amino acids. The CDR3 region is CASSYTGGNSPLHF. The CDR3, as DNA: TGTGCCAGCAGTTACACAGGTGGGAATTCACCCCTCCACTTT.

The CDR3 nucleotides are TGTGCCAGCAGTAAAGGACAGCCGGGCACAGATACGCAGTATTTT. Translated: CASSKGQPGTDTQYF. The chain combines TRBV27 with TRBJ2-3; D is perhaps TRBD1 (6 bases). Looked up from germline, CDR1 is MNHEY and CDR2 is SMNVEV (reference sequence). Trimming stripped 5 bases from V and 1 base from J, with 13 bases between. There are 15 residues in the CDR3.

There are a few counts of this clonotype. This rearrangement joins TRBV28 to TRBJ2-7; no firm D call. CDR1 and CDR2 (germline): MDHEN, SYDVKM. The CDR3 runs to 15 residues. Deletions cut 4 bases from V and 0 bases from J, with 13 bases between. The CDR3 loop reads CASSSLWASSYEQYF. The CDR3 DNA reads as TGTGCCAGCAGTTCCTTATGGGCCAGCTCCTACGAGCAGTACTTC.

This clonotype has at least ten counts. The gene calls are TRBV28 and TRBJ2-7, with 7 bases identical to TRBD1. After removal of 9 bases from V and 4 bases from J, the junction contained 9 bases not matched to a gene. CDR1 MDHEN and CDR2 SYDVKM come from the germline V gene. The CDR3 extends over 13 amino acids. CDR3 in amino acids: CASRPGQKYEQYF. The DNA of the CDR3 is TGTGCCAGTAGACCGGGACAGAAGTACGAGCAGTACTTC.

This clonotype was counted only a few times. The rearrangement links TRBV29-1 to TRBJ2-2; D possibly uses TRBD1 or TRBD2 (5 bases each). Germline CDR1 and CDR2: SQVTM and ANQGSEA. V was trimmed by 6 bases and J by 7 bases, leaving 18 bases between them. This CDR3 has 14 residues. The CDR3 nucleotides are TGCAGCGTCGACCTCCTAGGGACGGGCGGGGAGCTGTTTTTT. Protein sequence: CSVDLLGTGGELFF.

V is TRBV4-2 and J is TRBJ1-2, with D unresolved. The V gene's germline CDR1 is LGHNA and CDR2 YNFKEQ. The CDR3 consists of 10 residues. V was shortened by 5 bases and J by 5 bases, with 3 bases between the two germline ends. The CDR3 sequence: CASSGYGYTF. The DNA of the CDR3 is TGTGCCAGCAGCGGTTATGGCTACACCTTC.

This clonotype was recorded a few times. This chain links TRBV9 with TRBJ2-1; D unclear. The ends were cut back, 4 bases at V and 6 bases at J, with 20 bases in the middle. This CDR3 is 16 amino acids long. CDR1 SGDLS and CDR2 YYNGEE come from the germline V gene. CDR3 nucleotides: TGTGCCAGCAGCCCCCGCCCCACCTTAGCCGTCAATGAGCAGTTCTTC. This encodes CASSPRPTLAVNEQFF. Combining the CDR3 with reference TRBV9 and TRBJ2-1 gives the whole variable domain DSGVTQTPKHLITATGQRVTLRCSPRSGDLSVYWYQQSLDQGLQFLIQYYNGEERAKGNILERFSAQQFPDLHSELNLSSLELGDSALYFCASSPRPTLAVNEQFFGPGTRLTVL.

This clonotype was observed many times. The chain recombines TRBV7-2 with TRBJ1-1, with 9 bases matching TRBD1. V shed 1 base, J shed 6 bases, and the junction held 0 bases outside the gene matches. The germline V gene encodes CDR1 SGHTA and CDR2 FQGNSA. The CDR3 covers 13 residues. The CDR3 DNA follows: TGTGCCAGCAGCTTAGGGACAGGGGCTGAAGCTTTCTTT. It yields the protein CASSLGTGAEAFF.

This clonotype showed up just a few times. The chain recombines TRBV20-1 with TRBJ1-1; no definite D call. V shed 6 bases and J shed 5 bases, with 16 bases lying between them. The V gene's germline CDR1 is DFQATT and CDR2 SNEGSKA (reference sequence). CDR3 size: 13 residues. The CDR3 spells CSASKSVGTEAFF. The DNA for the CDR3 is TGCAGTGCCAGTAAATCGGTAGGGACTGAAGCTTTCTTT.